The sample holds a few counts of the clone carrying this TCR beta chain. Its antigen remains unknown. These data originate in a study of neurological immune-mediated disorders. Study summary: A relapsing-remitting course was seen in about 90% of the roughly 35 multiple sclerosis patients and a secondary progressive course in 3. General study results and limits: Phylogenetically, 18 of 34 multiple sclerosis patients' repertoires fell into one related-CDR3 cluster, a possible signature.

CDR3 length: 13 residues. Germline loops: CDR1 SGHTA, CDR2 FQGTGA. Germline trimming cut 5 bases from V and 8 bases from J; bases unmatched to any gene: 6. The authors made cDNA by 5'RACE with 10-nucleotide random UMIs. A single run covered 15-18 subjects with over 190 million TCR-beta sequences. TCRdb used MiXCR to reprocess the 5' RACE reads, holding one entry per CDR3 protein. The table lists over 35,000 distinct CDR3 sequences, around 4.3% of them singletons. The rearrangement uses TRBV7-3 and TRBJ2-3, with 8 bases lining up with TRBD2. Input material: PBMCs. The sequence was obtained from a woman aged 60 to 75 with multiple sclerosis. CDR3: CASSPTLAGTQYF. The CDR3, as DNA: TGTGCCAGCAGCCCCACGCTAGCGGGTACGCAGTATTTT. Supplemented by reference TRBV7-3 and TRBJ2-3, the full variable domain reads GAGVSQTPSNKVTEKGKYVELRCDPISGHTALYWYRQSLGQGPEFLIYFQGTGAADDSGLPNDRFFAVRPEGSVSTLKIQRTERGDSAVYLCASSPTLAGTQYFGPGTRLTVL.